Here is one T cell receptor (beta chain) with its context. Its antigen remains unknown. This sample was taken from a study of vaccination and CD4 T cells after COVID-19. Indicated treatment: approximately nine-day PBMC culture with coronavirus spike peptide pools or control peptides (ViraFEST assay). Before TCRs were sequenced, ViraFEST expanded antigen-specific T cells with peptide pools. Cultured CD4+ T-cell DNA underwent Oncomine TCR Beta short-read sequencing. TCRdb passed the PCR reads through MiXCR, listing each CDR3 protein once. The sample carries 9,500 to 15,000 distinct CDR3 sequences, 53% recorded once. V gave up 6 bases and J gave up 0 bases; unmatched junction bases: 3. The germline V gene encodes CDR1 MNHNS and CDR2 SASEGT. This CDR3 comprises 15 residues.

This TCR was recovered from a human donor who had recovered from COVID-19. The V gene is TRBV6-1, the J gene TRBJ2-3; 10 positions agree with TRBD2. The material sequenced was CD4+ T cells from blood, cultured in vitro. For the CDR3, the DNA is TGTGCCAGCAGATCTAGCGGGGGAAGCACAGATACGCAGTATTTT. It encodes CASRSSGGSTDTQYF.